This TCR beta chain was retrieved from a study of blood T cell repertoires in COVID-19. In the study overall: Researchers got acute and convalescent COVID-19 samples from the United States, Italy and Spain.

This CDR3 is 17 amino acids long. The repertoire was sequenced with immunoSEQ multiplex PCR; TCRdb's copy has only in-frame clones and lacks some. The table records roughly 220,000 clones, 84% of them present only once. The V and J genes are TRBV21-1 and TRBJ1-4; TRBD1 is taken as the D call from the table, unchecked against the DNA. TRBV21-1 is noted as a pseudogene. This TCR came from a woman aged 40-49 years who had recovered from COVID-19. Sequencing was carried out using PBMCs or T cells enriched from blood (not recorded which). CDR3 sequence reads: CASSKDPDRSPNEKLFF. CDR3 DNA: TGTGCCAGCAGCAAAGATCCCGACAGGAGTCCTAATGAAAAACTGTTTTTT.